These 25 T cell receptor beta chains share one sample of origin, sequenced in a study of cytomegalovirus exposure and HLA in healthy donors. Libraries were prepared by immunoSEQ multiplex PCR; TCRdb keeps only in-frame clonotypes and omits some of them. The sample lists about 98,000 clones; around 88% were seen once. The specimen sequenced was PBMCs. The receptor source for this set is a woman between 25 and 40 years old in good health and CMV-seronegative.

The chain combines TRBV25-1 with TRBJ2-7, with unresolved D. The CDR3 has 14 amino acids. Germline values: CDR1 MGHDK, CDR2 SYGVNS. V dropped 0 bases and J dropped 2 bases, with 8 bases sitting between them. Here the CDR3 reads CASSEYSATYEQYF. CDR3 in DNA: TGTGCCAGCAGTGAATACTCTGCGACCTACGAGCAGTACTTC.

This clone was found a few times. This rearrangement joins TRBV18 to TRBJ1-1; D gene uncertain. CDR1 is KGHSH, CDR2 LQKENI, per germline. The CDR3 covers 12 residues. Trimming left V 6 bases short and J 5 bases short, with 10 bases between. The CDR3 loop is CASSRRETEAFF. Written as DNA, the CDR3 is TGTGCCAGCTCGCGACGGGAGACTGAAGCTTTCTTT.

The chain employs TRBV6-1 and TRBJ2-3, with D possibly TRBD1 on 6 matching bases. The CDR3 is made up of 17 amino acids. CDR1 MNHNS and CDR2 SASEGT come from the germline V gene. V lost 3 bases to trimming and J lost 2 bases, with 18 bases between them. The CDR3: CASSDPQGTDYTDTQYF. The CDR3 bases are TGTGCCAGCAGTGATCCCCAGGGGACGGATTACACAGATACGCAGTATTTT.

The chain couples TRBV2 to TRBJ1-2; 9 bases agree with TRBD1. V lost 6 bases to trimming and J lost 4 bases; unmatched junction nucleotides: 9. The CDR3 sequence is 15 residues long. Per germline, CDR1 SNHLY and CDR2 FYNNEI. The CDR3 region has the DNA TGTGCCAGCAGGTCACAGGGGGCGCTGAGCTATGGCTACACCTTC. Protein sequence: CASRSQGALSYGYTF.

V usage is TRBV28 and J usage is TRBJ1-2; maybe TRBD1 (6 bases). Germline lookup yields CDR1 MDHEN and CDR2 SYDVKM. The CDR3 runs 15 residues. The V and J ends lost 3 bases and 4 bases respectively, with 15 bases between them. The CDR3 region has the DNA TGTGCCAGCAGTTTTTCTAGGGGGGGGGCCTATGGCTACACCTTC. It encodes CASSFSRGGAYGYTF.

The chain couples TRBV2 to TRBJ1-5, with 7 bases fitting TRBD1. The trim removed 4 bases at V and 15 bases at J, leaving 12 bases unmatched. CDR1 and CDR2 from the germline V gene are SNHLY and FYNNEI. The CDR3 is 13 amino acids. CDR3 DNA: TGTGCCAGCAGTGGGGGACAGACCCCTCGAATGCATTTT. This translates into CASSGGQTPRMHF. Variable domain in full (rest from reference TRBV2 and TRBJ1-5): EPEVTQTPSHQVTQMGQEVILRCVPISNHLYFYWYRQILGQKVEFLVSFYNNEISEKSEIFDDQFSVERPDGSNFTLKIRSTKLEDSAMYFCASSGGQTPRMHFGDGTRLSIL.

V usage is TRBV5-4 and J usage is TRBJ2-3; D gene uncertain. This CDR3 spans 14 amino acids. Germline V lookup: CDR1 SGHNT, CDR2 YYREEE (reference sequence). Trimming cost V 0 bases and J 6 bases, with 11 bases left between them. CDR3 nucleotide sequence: TGTGCCAGCAGCTTGGGCGGAACACCCGATACGCAGTATTTT. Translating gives CASSLGGTPDTQYF.

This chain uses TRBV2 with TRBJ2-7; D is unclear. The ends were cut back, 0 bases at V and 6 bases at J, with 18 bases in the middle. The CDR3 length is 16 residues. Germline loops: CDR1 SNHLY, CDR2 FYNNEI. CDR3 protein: CASSEALQAYLSEQYF. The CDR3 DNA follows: TGTGCCAGCAGTGAAGCGCTTCAGGCCTACCTAAGCGAGCAGTACTTC.

CDR3 protein: CASSRVDGLDEQFF. The CDR3 DNA reads as TGTGCCAGCTCCAGGGTGGACGGTTTGGATGAGCAGTTCTTC. The chain recombines TRBV7-2 with TRBJ2-1, with a tentative D call TRBD1 (5 bases). Trimming shortened V by 8 bases and J by 8 bases, and 19 bases separated the two germline ends. CDR3 length: 14 residues. Germline CDR1 SGHTA, CDR2 FQGNSA.

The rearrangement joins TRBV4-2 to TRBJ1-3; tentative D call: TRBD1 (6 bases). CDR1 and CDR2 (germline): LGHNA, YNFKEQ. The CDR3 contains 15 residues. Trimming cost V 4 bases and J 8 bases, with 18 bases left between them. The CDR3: CASSLNRVVSDTIYF. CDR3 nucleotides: TGTGCCAGCAGCCTAAACAGGGTAGTTTCGGACACCATATATTTT.

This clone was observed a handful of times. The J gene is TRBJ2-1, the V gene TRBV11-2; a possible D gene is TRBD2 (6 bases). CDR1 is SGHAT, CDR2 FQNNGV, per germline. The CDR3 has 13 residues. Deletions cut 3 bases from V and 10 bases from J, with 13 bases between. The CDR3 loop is CASSFRLVGEQFF. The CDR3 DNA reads TGTGCCAGCAGCTTCAGACTAGTTGGCGAGCAGTTCTTC.

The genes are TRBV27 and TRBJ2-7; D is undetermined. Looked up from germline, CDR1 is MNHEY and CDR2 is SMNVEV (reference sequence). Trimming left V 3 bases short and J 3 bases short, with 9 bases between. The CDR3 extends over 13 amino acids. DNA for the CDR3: TGTGCCAGCAGTTTTGGCCTGATCTACGAGCAGTACTTC. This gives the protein CASSFGLIYEQYF.

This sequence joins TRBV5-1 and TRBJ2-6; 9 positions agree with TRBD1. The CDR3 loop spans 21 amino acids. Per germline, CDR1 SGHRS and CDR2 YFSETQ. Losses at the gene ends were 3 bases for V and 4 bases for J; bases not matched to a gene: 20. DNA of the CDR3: TGCGCCAGCAGCTATGGGACTTGGACAGGGGATACCTTAGCGGGGGCCAACGTCCTGACTTTC. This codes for CASSYGTWTGDTLAGANVLTF.

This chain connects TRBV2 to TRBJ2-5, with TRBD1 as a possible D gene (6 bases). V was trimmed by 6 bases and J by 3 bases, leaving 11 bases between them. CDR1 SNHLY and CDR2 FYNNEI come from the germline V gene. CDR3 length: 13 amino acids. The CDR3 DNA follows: TGTGCCAGCAGCAGGGGAATGGAAGAGACCCAGTACTTC. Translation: CASSRGMEETQYF. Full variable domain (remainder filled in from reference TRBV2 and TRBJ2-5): EPEVTQTPSHQVTQMGQEVILRCVPISNHLYFYWYRQILGQKVEFLVSFYNNEISEKSEIFDDQFSVERPDGSNFTLKIRSTKLEDSAMYFCASSRGMEETQYFGPGTRLLVL.

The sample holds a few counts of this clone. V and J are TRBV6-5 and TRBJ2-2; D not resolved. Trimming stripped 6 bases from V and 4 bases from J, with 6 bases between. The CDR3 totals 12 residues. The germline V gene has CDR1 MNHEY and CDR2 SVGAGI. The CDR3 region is CASSRGTGELFF. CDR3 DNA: TGTGCCAGCAGCCGAGGCACCGGGGAGCTGTTTTTT.

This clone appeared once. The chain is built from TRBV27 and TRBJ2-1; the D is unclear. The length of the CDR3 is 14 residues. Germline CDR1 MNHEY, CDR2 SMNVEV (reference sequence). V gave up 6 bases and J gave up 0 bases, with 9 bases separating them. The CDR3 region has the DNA TGTGCCAGCAGCAAAGCCCCCTCCTACAATGAGCAGTTCTTC. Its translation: CASSKAPSYNEQFF.

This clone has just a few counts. DNA of the CDR3: TGCGCCAGCAGCTTGGAAGGGGGTCCAGATACGCAGTATTTT. It encodes CASSLEGGPDTQYF. The chain carries TRBV5-1 and TRBJ2-3, with D possibly TRBD1 on 6 matching bases. V lost 0 bases, J lost 4 bases, and 9 bases lay in between. Germline lookup yields CDR1 SGHRS and CDR2 YFSETQ. The length of the CDR3 is 14 residues.

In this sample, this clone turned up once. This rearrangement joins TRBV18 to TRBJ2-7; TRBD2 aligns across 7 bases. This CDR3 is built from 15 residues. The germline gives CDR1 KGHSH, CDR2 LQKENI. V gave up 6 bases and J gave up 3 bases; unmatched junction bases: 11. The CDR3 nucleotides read TGTGCCAGCTCGCAGGGACTAAATCCCCTCTACGAGCAGTACTTC. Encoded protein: CASSQGLNPLYEQYF. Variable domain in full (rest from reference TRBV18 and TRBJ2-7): NAGVMQNPRHLVRRRGQEARLRCSPMKGHSHVYWYRQLPEEGLKFMVYLQKENIIDESGMPKERFSAEFPKEGPSILRIQQVVRGDSAAYFCASSQGLNPLYEQYFGPGTRLTVT.

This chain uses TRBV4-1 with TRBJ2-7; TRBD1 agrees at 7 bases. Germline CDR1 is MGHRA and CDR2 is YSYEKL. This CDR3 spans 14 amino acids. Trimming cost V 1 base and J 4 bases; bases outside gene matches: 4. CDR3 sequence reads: CASSQVGTAYEQYF. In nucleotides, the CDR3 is TGCGCCAGCAGCCAAGTCGGGACAGCTTACGAGCAGTACTTC.

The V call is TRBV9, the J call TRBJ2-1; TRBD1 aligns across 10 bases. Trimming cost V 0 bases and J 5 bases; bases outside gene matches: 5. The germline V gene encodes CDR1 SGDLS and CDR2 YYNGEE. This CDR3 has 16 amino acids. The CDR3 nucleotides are TGTGCCAGCAGCGTAGACCGGGACAGGGGCAACAATGAGCAGTTCTTC. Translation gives CASSVDRDRGNNEQFF.

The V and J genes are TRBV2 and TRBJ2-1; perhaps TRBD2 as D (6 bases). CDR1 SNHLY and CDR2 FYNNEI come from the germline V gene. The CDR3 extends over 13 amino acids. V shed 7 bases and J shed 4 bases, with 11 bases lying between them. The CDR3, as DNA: TGTGCCAGCACGGGACTCGCATACAATGAGCAGTTCTTC. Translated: CASTGLAYNEQFF.

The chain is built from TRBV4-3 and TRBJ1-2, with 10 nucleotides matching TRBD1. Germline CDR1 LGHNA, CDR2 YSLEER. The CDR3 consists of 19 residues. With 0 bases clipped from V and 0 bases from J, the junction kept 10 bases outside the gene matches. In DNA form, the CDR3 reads TGCGCCAGCAGCCAAGAGTGGAGGGACAGGGGCGGAACTAACTATGGCTACACCTTC. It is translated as CASSQEWRDRGGTNYGYTF.

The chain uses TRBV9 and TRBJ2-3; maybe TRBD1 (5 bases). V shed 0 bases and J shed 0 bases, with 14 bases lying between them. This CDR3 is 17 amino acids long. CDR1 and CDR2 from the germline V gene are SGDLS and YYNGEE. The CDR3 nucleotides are TGTGCCAGCAGCGTAGGACAGAAAACTTTTAGCACAGATACGCAGTATTTT. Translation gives CASSVGQKTFSTDTQYF.

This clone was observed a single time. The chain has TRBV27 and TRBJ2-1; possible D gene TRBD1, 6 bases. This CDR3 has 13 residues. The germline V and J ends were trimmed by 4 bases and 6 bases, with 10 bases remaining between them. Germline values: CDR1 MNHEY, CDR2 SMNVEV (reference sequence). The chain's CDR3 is CASSYAQGNEQFF. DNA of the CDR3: TGTGCCAGCAGTTATGCACAGGGCAATGAGCAGTTCTTC.

The CDR3 nucleotides are TGTGCCACCCTGGGAGGAACGAACACCGGGGAGCTGTTTTTT. Protein product: CATLGGTNTGELFF. V and J are TRBV28 and TRBJ2-2; a possible D gene is TRBD2 (6 bases). CDR1 is MDHEN and CDR2 is SYDVKM in the germline V gene. The CDR3 is 14 residues long. With 10 bases removed from V and 0 bases from J, the gap between germline ends came to 12 bases.